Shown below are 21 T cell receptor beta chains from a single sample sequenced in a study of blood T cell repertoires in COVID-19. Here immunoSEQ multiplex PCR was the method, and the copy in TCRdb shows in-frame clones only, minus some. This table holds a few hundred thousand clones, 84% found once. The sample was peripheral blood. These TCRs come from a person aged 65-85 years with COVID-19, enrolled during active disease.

CDR3 in DNA: TGTGCCTGTTCCGTGGCAGGGGCTGAAAAACTGTTTTTT. Its protein product is CACSVAGAEKLFF. The genes are TRBV30 and TRBJ1-4, with a weak D call TRBD1 (6 bases). Between the trimmed V and J ends, which lost 6 bases and 7 bases, there was a span of 15 bases. Germline loops: CDR1 GTSNPN, CDR2 SVGIG (reference sequence). This CDR3 contains 13 residues. Full variable domain (outside the CDR3, taken from reference TRBV30 and TRBJ1-4): SQTIHQWPATLVQPVGSPLSLECTVEGTSNPNLYWYRQAAGRGLQLLFYSVGIGQISSEVPQNLSASRPQDRQFILSSKKLLLSDSGFYLCACSVAGAEKLFFGSGTQLSVL.

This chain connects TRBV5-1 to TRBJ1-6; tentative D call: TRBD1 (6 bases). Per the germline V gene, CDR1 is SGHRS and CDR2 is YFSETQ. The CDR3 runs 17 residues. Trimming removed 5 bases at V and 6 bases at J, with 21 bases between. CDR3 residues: CASSGNSGAGVNSPLHF. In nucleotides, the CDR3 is TGCGCCAGCAGTGGGAACTCAGGGGCCGGTGTTAATTCACCCCTCCACTTT.

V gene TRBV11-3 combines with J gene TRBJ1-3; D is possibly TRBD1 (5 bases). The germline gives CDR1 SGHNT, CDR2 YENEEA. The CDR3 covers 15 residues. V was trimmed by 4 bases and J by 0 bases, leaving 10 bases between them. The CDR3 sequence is CASSSGGDSGNTIYF. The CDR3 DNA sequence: TGTGCCAGCAGCTCCGGGGGGGACTCTGGAAACACCATATATTTT. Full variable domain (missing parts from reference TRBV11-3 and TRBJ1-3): EAGVVQSPRYKIIEKKQPVAFWCNPISGHNTLYWYLQNLGQGPELLIRYENEEAVDDSQLPKDRFSAERLKGVDSTLKIQPAELGDSAVYLCASSSGGDSGNTIYFGEGSWLTVV.

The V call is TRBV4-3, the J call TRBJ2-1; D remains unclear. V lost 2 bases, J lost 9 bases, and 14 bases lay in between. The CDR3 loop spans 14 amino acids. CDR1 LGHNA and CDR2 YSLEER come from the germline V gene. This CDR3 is CASSQYFGDLEQFF. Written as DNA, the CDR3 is TGCGCCAGCAGCCAATACTTTGGAGACCTTGAGCAGTTCTTC.

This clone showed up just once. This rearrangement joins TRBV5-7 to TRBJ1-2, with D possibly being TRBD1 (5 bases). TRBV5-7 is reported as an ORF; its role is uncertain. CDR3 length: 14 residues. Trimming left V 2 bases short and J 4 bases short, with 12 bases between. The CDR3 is CASSFRQNFYGYTF. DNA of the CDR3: TGTGCCAGCAGCTTTCGACAGAACTTCTATGGCTACACCTTC.

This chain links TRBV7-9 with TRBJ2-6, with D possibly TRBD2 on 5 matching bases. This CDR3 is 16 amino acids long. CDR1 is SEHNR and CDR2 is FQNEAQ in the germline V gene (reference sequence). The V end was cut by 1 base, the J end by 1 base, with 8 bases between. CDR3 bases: TGTGCCAGCAGCTTAGTGGGAGAGTCTGGGGCCAACGTCCTGACTTTC. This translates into CASSLVGESGANVLTF.

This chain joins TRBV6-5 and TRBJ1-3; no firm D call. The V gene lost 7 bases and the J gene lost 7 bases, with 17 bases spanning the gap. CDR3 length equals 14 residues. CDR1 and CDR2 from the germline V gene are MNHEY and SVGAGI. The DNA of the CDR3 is TGTGCCAGCACCTCCGGCAGCCTAGGCAACACCATATATTTT. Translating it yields CASTSGSLGNTIYF.

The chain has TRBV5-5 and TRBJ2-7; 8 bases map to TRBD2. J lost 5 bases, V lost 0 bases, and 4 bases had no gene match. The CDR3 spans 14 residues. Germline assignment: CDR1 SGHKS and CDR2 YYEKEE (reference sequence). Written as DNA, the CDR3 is TGTGCCAGCAGCTTGGCCGGGACTAGAAACGAGCAGTACTTC. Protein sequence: CASSLAGTRNEQYF.

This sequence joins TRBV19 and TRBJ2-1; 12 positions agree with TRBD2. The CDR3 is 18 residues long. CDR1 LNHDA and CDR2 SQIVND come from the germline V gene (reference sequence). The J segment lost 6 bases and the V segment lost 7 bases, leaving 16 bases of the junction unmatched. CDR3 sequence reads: CASTPGLAGRRRSNEQFF. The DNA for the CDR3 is TGTGCCAGTACCCCAGGACTAGCGGGAAGAAGGAGGAGCAATGAGCAGTTCTTC.

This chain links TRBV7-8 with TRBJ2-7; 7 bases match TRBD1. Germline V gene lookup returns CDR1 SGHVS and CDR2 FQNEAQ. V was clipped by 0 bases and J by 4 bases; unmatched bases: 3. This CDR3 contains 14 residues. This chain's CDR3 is CASSLAGQLYEQYF. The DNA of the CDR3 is TGTGCCAGCAGCTTAGCGGGACAGTTGTACGAGCAGTACTTC. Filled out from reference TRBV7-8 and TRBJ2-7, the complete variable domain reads GAGVSQSPRYKVAKRGQDVALRCDPISGHVSLFWYQQALGQGPEFLTYFQNEAQLDKSGLPSDRFFAERPEGSVSTLKIQRTQQEDSAVYLCASSLAGQLYEQYFGPGTRLTVT.

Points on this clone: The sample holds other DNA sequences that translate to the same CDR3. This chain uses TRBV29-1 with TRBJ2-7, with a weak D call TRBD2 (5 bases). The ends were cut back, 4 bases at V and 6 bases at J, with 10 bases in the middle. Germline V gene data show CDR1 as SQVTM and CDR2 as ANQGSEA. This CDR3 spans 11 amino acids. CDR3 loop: CSVGLAAEQYF. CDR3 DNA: TGCAGCGTTGGTCTAGCTGCCGAGCAGTACTTC.

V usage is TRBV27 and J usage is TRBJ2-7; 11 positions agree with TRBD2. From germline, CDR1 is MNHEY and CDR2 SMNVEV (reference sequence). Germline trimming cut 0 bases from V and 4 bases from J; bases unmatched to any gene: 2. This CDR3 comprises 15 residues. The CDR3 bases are TGTGCCAGCAGTTTATCGGGACTAGCGGCTTACGAGCAGTACTTC. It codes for CASSLSGLAAYEQYF.

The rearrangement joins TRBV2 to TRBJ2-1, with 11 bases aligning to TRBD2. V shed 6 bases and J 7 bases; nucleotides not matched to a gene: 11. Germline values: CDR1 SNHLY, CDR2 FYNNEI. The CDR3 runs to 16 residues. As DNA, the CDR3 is TGTGCCAGCAGACGGAGTAGCGGGGGGGCCGGAAATGAGCAGTTCTTC. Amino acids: CASRRSSGGAGNEQFF.

For the CDR3, the DNA is TGTGCCACCTTACAGGGTATCCGGGGCTACACCTTC. Residues: CATLQGIRGYTF. V usage is TRBV19 and J usage is TRBJ1-2; TRBD1 might be the D (6 bases). Germline V lookup: CDR1 LNHDA, CDR2 SQIVND (reference sequence). Deletions cut 10 bases from V and 8 bases from J, with 17 bases between. The CDR3 covers 12 residues.

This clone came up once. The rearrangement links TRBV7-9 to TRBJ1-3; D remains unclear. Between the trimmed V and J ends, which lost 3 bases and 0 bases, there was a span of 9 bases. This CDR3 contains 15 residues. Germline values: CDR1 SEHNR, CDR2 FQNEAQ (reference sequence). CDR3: CASSFLAGSGNTIYF. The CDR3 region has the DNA TGTGCCAGCAGCTTTTTAGCGGGCTCTGGAAACACCATATATTTT. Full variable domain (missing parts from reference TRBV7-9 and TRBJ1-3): DTGVSQNPRHKITKRGQNVTFRCDPISEHNRLYWYRQTLGQGPEFLTYFQNEAQLEKSRLLSDRFSAERPKGSFSTLEIQRTEQGDSAMYLCASSFLAGSGNTIYFGEGSWLTVV.

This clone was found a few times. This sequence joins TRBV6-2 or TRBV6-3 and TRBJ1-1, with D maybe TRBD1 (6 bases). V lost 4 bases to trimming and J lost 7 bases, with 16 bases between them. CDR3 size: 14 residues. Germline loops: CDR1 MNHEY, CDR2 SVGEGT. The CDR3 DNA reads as TGTGCCAGCAGTTTTTATCAGGGGAGGGGTGAAGCTTTCTTT. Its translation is CASSFYQGRGEAFF.

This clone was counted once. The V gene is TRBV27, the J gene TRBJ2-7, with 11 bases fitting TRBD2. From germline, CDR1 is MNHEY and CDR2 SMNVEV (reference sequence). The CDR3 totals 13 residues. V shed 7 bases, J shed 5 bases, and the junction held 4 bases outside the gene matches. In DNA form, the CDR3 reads TGTGCCAGCAAACTAGCGGGAGTTGACGAGCAGTACTTC. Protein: CASKLAGVDEQYF.

CDR3 coding DNA: TGTGCCAGCAGGGACAGGGGGGAGTCCTACGAGCAGTACTTC. Translation: CASRDRGESYEQYF. The J gene is TRBJ2-7, the V gene TRBV6-5; 10 bases match TRBD1. Germline V gene lookup returns CDR1 MNHEY and CDR2 SVGAGI. This CDR3 region has 14 residues. The junction had 3 bases not matched to a gene; V was cut back by 6 bases and J by 1 base.

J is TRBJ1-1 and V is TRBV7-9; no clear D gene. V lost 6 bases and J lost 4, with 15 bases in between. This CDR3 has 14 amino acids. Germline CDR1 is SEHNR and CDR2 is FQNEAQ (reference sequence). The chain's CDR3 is CASSRPNTGTEAFF. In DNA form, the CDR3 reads TGTGCCAGCAGTCGACCTAATACGGGCACTGAAGCTTTCTTT. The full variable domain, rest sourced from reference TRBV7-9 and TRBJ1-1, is DTGVSQNPRHKITKRGQNVTFRCDPISEHNRLYWYRQTLGQGPEFLTYFQNEAQLEKSRLLSDRFSAERPKGSFSTLEIQRTEQGDSAMYLCASSRPNTGTEAFFGQGTRLTVV.

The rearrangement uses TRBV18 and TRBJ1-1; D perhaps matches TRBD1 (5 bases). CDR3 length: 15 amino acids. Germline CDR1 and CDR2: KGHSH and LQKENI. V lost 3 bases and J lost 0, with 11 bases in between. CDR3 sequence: CASSPRGQVNTEAFF. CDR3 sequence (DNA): TGTGCCAGCTCACCGAGAGGACAAGTGAACACTGAAGCTTTCTTT.

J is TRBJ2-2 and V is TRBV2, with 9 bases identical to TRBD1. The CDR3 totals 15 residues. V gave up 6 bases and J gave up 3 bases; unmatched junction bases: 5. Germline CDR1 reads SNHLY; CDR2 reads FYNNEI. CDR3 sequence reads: CASSPTGGDTGELFF. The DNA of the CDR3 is TGTGCCAGCAGCCCAACAGGGGGCGACACCGGGGAGCTGTTTTTT.